A single sample is the source of the 6 T cell receptor beta chains below, sequenced in a study of shared clonotypes between healthy human individuals. Some clones are missing from TCRdb's copy, which holds only in-frame ones; the method was immunoSEQ multiplex PCR. This table has 170,000 or so clones, 65% to 80% appearing once. Sequencing was done on a sample of memory CD4+ T cells sorted from blood. As for subset: CD45RA-negative fraction. The receptors derive from a man aged 30 to 39 in good health.

This clone showed up many times. V gene TRBV21-1 combines with J gene TRBJ2-7; the table's D call, TRBD2, has no DNA check behind it. TRBV21-1 constitutes a pseudogene. This CDR3 has 12 residues. CDR3 region: CASSKDTGEQYF. The CDR3 DNA is TGTGCCAGCAGCAAAGATACGGGTGAGCAGTACTTC.

The chain combines TRBV9 with TRBJ2-5, with 12 positions matching TRBD1. V shed 3 bases, J shed 5 bases, and the junction held 8 bases outside the gene matches. The CDR3 runs 16 residues. Germline V gene data show CDR1 as SGDLS and CDR2 as YYNGEE. The CDR3 is CASSEGGQGALETQYF. CDR3 sequence (DNA): TGTGCCAGCAGCGAGGGGGGACAGGGGGCTCTGGAGACCCAGTACTTC.

The chain joins TRBV5-1 to TRBJ2-3; 10 bases fit TRBD1. CDR3 size: 15 residues. Germline CDR1 SGHRS, CDR2 YFSETQ. V dropped 4 bases and J dropped 4; count of bases not matched to a gene: 6. CDR3 nucleotide sequence: TGCGCCAGCAGCGCGACAGGGGGCTGGGCAGATACGCAGTATTTT. Translated, it gives CASSATGGWADTQYF. The entire variable domain, with the rest obtained from reference TRBV5-1 and TRBJ2-3, is as follows: KAGVTQTPRYLIKTRGQQVTLSCSPISGHRSVSWYQQTPGQGLQFLFEYFSETQRNKGNFPGRFSGRQFSNSRSEMNVSTLELGDSALYLCASSATGGWADTQYFGPGTRLTVL.

V is TRBV7-8 and J is TRBJ1-2, with a possible D match to TRBD1 (5 bases). The length of the CDR3 is 14 residues. The germline gives CDR1 SGHVS, CDR2 FQNEAQ. Trimming shortened V by 5 bases and J by 3 bases, and 13 bases separated the two germline ends. CDR3 bases: TGTGCCAGCAGCCCCCGGGACGGCTACTATGGCTACACCTTC. Protein product: CASSPRDGYYGYTF.

The chain recombines TRBV5-1 with TRBJ1-3, with D tentatively TRBD1 (5 bases). Trimming took off 0 bases at V and 0 bases at J, with 10 bases between the two ends. In germline, CDR1 is SGHRS, CDR2 YFSETQ. The CDR3 sequence is 16 residues long. The CDR3, as DNA: TGCGCCAGCAGCTTGGACAGGTCGTTCTCTGGAAACACCATATATTTT. Its translation is CASSLDRSFSGNTIYF.

This sequence joins TRBV7-2 and TRBJ1-2; TRBD1 might be the D (6 bases). Germline V CDR1 and CDR2: SGHTA, FQGNSA. The CDR3 is 16 residues long. V shed 5 bases and J shed 4 bases, with 20 bases lying between them. The CDR3 here is CASSQGYRGRSYGYTF. The DNA of the CDR3 is TGTGCCAGCAGCCAGGGGTACCGGGGTCGGAGCTATGGCTACACCTTC.